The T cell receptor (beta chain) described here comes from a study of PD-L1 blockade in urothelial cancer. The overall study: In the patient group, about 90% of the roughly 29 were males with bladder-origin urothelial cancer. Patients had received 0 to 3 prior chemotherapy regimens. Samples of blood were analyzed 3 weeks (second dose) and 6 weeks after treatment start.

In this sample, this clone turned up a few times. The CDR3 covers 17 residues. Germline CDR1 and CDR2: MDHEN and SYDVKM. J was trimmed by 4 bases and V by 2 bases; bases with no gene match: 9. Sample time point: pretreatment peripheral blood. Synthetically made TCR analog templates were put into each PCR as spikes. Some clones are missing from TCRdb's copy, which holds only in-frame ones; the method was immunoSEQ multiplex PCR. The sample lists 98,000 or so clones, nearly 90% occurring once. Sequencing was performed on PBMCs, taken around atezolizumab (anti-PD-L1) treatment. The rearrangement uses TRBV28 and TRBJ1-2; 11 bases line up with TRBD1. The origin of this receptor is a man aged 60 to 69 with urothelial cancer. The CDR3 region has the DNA TGTGCCAGCAGTTTACCTACCGGGACAGGGGGAGCCTATGGCTACACCTTC. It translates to CASSLPTGTGGAYGYTF.